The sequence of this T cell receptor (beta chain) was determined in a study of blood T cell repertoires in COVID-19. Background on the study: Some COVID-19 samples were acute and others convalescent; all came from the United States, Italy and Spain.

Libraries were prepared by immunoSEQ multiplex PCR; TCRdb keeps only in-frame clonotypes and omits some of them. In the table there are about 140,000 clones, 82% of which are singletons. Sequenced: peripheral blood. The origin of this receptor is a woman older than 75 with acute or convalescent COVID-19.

DNA for the CDR3: TGTGCCTGGAGTCAAAAGGGACAGGTCCGCTACGAGCAGTACTTC. This sequence encodes CAWSQKGQVRYEQYF. The chain is built from TRBV30 and TRBJ2-7; TRBD1 matches at 8 bases. Germline V gives CDR1 GTSNPN, CDR2 SVGIG (reference sequence). This CDR3 is 15 amino acids long. The trim removed 2 bases at V and 3 bases at J, leaving 9 bases unmatched.